This entry features one T cell receptor (beta chain) sequence. In the source study's methods: Amplification of reference gene primers was used by the study to estimate nucleated cell counts. Only in-frame clones appear in the TCRdb table, and some are missing; sequencing was by immunoSEQ multiplex PCR. V, J and clone size are taken as reported in that table, and D and trimming were inferred from the DNA itself. The sample has about 270,000 clones, around 87% seen once; the top ten hold around 2%. Germline CDR1 LNHDA, CDR2 SQIVND (reference sequence). There are 16 residues in the CDR3. The trim removed 4 bases at V and 3 bases at J, leaving 11 bases unmatched. The sample originates from a study of blood T cell repertoires in COVID-19. Study details: Samples representing acute and convalescent COVID-19 were sourced from the United States, Italy and Spain. Sources were T cells, B-cell-depleted T cells, or PBMCs; the material itself was cDNA or gDNA.

The receptor was isolated from a woman aged 18-30 years who had recovered from COVID-19. The sequencing input was PBMCs or T cells enriched from blood (not recorded which). The chain uses TRBV19 and TRBJ2-5, with 7 bases aligning to TRBD1. CDR3 amino acids: CASSSVLYRGKETQYF. The CDR3 nucleotides read TGTGCCAGTAGTAGTGTTTTGTACAGGGGTAAAGAGACCCAGTACTTC.